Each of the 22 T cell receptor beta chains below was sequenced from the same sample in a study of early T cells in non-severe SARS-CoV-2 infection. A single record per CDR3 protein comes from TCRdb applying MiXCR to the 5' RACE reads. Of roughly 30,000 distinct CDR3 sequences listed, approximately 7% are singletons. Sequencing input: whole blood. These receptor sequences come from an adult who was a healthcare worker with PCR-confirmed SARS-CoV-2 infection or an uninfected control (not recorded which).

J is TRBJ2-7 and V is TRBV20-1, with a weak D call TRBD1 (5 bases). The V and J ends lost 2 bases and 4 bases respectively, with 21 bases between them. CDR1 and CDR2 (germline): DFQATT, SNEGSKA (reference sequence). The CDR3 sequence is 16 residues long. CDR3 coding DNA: TGCAGTGCTAGACACCCAAGGCAGGGTGTCTTATACGAGCAGTACTTC. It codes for CSARHPRQGVLYEQYF.

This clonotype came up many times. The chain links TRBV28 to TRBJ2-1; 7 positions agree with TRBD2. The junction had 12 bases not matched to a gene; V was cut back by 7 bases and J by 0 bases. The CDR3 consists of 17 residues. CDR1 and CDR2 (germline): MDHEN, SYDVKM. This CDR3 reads CASTLVGGGPSYNEQFF. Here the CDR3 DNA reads TGTGCCAGCACCCTAGTCGGGGGAGGGCCCTCCTACAATGAGCAGTTCTTC.

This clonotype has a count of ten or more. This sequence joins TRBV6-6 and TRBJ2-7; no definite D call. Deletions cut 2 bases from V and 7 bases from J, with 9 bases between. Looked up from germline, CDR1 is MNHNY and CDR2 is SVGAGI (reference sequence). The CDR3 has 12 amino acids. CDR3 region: CASSYGSGEQYF. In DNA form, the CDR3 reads TGTGCCAGCAGTTACGGGTCCGGAGAGCAGTACTTC.

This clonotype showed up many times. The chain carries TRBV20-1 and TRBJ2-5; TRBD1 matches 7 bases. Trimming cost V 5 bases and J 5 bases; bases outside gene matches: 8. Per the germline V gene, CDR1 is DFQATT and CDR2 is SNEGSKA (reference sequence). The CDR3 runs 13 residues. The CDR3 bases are TGCAGTGCTTTCAAAGGGGGCCGGGAGACCCAGTACTTC. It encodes CSAFKGGRETQYF.

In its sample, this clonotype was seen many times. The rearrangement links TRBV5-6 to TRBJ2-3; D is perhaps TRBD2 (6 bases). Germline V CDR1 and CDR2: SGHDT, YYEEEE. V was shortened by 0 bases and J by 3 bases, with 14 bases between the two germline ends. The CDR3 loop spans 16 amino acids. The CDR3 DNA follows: TGTGCCAGCAGCTTGGCCTGGGGGACTGAGACAGATACGCAGTATTTT. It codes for CASSLAWGTETDTQYF.

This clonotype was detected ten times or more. The CDR3 coding sequence is TGTGCCATCAGTGATAAGGGTATGAACACTGAAGCTTTCTTT. Translating gives CAISDKGMNTEAFF. The rearrangement joins TRBV10-3 to TRBJ1-1; no clear D gene. V dropped 3 bases and J dropped 0 bases, with 8 bases sitting between them. The CDR3 covers 14 residues. Per germline, CDR1 ENHRY and CDR2 SYGVKD.

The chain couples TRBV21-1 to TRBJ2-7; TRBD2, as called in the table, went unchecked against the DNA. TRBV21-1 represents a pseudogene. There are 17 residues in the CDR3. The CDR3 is CASSANAGLAGGNEQYF. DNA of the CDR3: TGTGCCAGCAGCGCAAATGCTGGGCTAGCGGGAGGAAACGAGCAGTACTTC.

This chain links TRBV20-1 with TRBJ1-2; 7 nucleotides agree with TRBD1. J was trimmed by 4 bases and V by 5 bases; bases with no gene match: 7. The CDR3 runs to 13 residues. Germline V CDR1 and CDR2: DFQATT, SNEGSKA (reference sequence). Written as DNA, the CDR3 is TGCAGTGCTGGATACCGGGACAGCTATGGCTACACCTTC. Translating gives CSAGYRDSYGYTF.

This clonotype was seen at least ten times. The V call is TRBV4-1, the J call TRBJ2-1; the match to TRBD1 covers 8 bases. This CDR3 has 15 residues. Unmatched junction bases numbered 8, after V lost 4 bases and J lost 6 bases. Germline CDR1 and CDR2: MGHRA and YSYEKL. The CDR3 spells CASSLGQGAPNEQFF. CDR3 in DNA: TGCGCCAGCAGCCTTGGACAGGGCGCTCCCAATGAGCAGTTCTTC.

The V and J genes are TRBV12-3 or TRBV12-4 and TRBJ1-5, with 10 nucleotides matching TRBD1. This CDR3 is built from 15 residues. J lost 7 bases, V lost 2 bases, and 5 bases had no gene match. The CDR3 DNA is TGTGCCAGCAGTTTAAGGGACAGGGGAGGCCAGCCCCAGCATTTT. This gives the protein CASSLRDRGGQPQHF.

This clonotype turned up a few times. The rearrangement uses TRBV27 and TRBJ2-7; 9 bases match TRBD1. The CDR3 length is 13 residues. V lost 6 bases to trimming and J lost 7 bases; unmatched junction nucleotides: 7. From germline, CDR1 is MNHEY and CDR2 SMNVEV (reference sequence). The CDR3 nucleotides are TGTGCCAGCAGGGCCGGGACAGGGAGGGAGCAGTACTTC. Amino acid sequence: CASRAGTGREQYF.

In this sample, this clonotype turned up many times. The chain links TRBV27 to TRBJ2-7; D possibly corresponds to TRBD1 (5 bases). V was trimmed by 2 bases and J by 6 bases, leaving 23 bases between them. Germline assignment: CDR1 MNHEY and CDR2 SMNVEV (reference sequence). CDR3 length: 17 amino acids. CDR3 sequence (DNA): TGTGCCAGCAGTTTAAACTGGGCAGGGCTCCACCCTGCCGAGCAGTACTTC. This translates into CASSLNWAGLHPAEQYF.

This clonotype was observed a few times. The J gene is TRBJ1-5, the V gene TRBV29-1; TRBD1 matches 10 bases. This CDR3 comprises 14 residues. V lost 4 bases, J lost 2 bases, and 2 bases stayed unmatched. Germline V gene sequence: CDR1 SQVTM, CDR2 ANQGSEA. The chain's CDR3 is CSVGTGGGNQPQHF. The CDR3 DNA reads TGCAGCGTTGGGACAGGGGGTGGCAATCAGCCCCAGCATTTT.

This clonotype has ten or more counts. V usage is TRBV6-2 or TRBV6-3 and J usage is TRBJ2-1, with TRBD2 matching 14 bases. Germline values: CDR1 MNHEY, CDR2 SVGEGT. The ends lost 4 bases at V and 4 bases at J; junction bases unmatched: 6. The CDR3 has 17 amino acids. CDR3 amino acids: CASSSGTSGSRYNEQFF. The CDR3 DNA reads TGTGCCAGCAGTTCCGGGACTAGCGGGAGTCGGTACAATGAGCAGTTCTTC.

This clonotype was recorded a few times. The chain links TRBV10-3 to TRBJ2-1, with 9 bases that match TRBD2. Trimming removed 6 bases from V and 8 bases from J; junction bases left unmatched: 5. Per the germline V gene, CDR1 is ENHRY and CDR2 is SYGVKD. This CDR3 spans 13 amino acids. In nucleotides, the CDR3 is TGTGCCATCAGAAGCGGGAGGACCCATGAGCAGTTCTTC. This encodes CAIRSGRTHEQFF.

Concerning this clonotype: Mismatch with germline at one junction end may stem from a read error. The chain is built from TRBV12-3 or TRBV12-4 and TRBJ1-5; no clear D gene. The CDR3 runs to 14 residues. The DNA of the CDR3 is TGTGACAGCAGTTTGACGGTATCAAATCAGCCCCAGCATTTT. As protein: CDSSLTVSNQPQHF.

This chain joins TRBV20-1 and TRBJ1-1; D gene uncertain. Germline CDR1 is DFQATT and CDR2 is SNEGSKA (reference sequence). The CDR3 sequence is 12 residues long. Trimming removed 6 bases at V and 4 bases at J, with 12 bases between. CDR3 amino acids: CSAHLGSTEAFF. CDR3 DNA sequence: TGCAGTGCACACCTCGGGAGCACTGAAGCTTTCTTT.

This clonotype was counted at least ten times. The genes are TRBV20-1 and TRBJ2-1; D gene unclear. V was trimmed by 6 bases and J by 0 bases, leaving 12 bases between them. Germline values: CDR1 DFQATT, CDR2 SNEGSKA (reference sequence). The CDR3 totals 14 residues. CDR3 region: CSASADFSYNEQFF. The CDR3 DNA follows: TGCAGTGCCTCGGCCGATTTCTCCTACAATGAGCAGTTCTTC.

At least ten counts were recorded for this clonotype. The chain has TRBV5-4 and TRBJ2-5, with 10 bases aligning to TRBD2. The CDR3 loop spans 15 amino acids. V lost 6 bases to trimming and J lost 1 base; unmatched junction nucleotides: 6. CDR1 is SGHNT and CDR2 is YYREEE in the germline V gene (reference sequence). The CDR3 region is CASTTRTSGQETQYF. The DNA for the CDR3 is TGTGCCAGCACCACCCGGACTAGCGGCCAAGAGACCCAGTACTTC. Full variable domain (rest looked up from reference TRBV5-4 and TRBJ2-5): ETGVTQSPTHLIKTRGQQVTLRCSSQSGHNTVSWYQQALGQGPQFIFQYYREEENGRGNFPPRFSGLQFPNYSSELNVNALELDDSALYLCASTTRTSGQETQYFGPGTRLLVL.

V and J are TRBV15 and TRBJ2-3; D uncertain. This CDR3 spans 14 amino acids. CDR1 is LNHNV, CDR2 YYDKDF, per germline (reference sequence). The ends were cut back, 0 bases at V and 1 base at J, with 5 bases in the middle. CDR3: CATSRDKGTDTQYF. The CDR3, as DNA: TGTGCCACCAGCAGAGATAAGGGCACAGATACGCAGTATTTT.

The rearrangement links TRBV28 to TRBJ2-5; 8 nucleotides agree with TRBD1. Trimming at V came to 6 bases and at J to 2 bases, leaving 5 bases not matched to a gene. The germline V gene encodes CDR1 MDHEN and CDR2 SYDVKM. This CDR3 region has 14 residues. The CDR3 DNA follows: TGTGCCAGCAGCCTTGGGGACAGGCAAGAGACCCAGTACTTC. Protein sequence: CASSLGDRQETQYF.

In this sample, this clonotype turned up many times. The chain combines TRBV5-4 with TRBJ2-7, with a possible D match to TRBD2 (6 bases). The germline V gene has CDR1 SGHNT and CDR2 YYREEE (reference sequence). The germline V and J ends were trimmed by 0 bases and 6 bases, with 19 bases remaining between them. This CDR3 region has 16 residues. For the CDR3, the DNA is TGTGCCAGCAGCTTGGAGGTAGCGGTGAAGTTTAGCGAGCAGTACTTC. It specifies CASSLEVAVKFSEQYF.